This T cell receptor beta chain was identified in a study of tumor and adjacent non-tumor tissue in lung cancer. The template was RNA from unsorted bulk tissue. Donors were chemotherapy-naive, newly diagnosed lung cancer surgical patients in China, August–late 2014. This CDR3 has 13 amino acids. Study-wide points: Significantly higher TCR diversity was found in tumor than normal lung.

This clonotype was seen only once. Its specificity is unknown. Mismatch with germline at one junction end may stem from a read error. A modified ARM-PCR protocol with three rounds of nested PCR amplified TCRbeta. TCRdb re-derived calls from the multiplex PCR reads in MiXCR, one entry per CDR3 protein. The table lists about 200,000 distinct CDR3 sequences, about 76% of them singletons, with less than 25% in the top ten. The clonotype was recovered from a man in his 60s with non-small cell lung cancer. Source material: lung tumor tissue. This rearrangement joins TRBV12-3 or TRBV12-4 to TRBJ1-6; D is unresolved. CDR3 nucleotide sequence: TGTGACAGCAGAGTCTGGGTTAATTCACCCCTCCACTTT. Translating gives CDSRVWVNSPLHF.